The rows below give T cell receptor beta chains drawn from one sample of a study. TCRdb re-analysed the 5' RACE reads in MiXCR, keeping a single row per CDR3 protein. The data show about 62,000 distinct CDR3 sequences, 30% seen once. Material for sequencing was tumor-infiltrating naive CD4+ T cells sorted from the breast tumor. The receptors originated from a female donor with breast cancer. Each CDR3 is given with its conserved first and last residue. The D gene is left open where the match is weak. Rows give clone size only sometimes, using once, few, many, or a class for an expanded clone.

d_call clone_size j_call v_call cdr3_nt cdr3_aa
TRBD1 . TRBJ1-4 TRBV7-2 TGTGCCAGCAGCCGAGACAGGGGTGAAAAACTGTTTTTT CASSRDRGEKLFF
TRBD1 few TRBJ1-1 TRBV12-3/TRBV12-4 TGTGCCAGCAGCCGATCAGGACAGGCCCGAGCTTTCTTT CASSRSGQARAFF
. medium-sized TRBJ2-5 TRBV5-5 TGTGCCAGCAGCTTGGAGGTTGGGGAGCCCCAGTACTTC CASSLEVGEPQYF
. . TRBJ1-1 TRBV9 TGTGCCAGCAGCGGTTATTTTAGGGTGCCCCAGGAAGAGTGGGGTCATTCGCAGGACACTGAAGCTTTCTTT CASSGYFRVPQEEWGHSQDTEAFF
TRBD1 . TRBJ2-1 TRBV5-6 TGTGCCAGCAGTTCCTGGACAGGGCCCACCTACAATGAGCAGTTCTTC CASSSWTGPTYNEQFF
. . TRBJ1-5 TRBV4-3 TGCGCCAGCAGCCGAGCTAGGATGCGGGGCTGGCAGCCCCAGCATTTT CASSRARMRGWQPQHF
TRBD1 . TRBJ1-1 TRBV9 TGTGCCAGCAGCGCGAGACAGGGCGCTGAAGCTTTCTTT CASSARQGAEAFF
. . TRBJ1-1 TRBV2 TGTGCCAGCAGACTACGGACTGAAGCTTTCTTT CASRLRTEAFF
TRBD2 . TRBJ2-3 TRBV5-1 TGCGCCAGCAGCTTGGGGTTAGCGGGGGGCAGAGATACGCAGTATTTT CASSLGLAGGRDTQYF
TRBD1 . TRBJ2-5 TRBV7-2 TGTGCCAGCAGCCGGACAGGGACGAGAGAGACCCAGTACTTC CASSRTGTRETQYF
TRBD1 . TRBJ1-5 TRBV20-1 TGCAGTGCTAGAGGGGGACAGATTAGCAATCAGCCCCAGCATTTT CSARGGQISNQPQHF
TRBD1 many TRBJ2-7 TRBV20-1 TGCAGTGCTAGCGGGGACAGGCATTTCTACGAGCAGTACTTC CSASGDRHFYEQYF
. . TRBJ1-2 TRBV5-1 TGCGCCAGCGCTCCCGGGACACGAGCTTATGGCTACACCTTC CASAPGTRAYGYTF
TRBD1 few TRBJ1-1 TRBV12-3/TRBV12-4 TGTGCCAGTTCCCCCCTGGGACAGAGAGCTTTCTTT CASSPLGQRAFF
TRBD2 few TRBJ2-2 TRBV7-3 TGTGCCAGCAGCCTAAAGGCTAGCGGGGCCGGGGAGCTGTTTTTT CASSLKASGAGELFF
. . TRBJ1-2 TRBV27 TGTGCCAGCAGTTTTGCAGGAGCCAACTATGGCTACACCTTC CASSFAGANYGYTF
. few TRBJ2-5 TRBV10-3 TGTGCCATCAGTGAGGAAGAGACCCAGTACTTC CAISEEETQYF
. few TRBJ1-4 TRBV7-9 TGTGCCAGCAGCTTCAGGGGCAATGAAAAACTGTTTTTT CASSFRGNEKLFF
TRBD2 . TRBJ2-7 TRBV20-1 TGCAGTGCTAGTAGACTAGCGGCCAACGAGCAGTACTTC CSASRLAANEQYF
. . TRBJ1-5 TRBV18 TGTGCCAGCTCCGACCAAGGGGTCATTAGCAATCAGCCCCAGCATTTT CASSDQGVISNQPQHF
. . TRBJ1-5 TRBV20-1 TGCAGTGCTAGACAGGTGGGGAGGGGTCAGAACCAGCCCCAGCATTTT CSARQVGRGQNQPQHF
TRBD1 few TRBJ1-2 TRBV6-6 TGTGCCAGCTTCAGGGTACAGGGGAGCTGTGGCTACACCTTC CASFRVQGSCGYTF
. . TRBJ2-7 TRBV27 TGTGCCAGCAGTTCCACCGGGGGACAGTCCTACGAGCAGTACTTC CASSSTGGQSYEQYF
TRBD2 few TRBJ2-5 TRBV7-2 TGTGCCAGCAGCTTAGCGGTTGCGGGGGGAACCGGGACCCAGTACTTC CASSLAVAGGTGTQYF
. few TRBJ1-2 TRBV4-1 TGCGCCAGCGGACATAGGGGTGACACAGAGCCGATCTATGGCTACACCTTC CASGHRGDTEPIYGYTF
. few TRBJ2-5 TRBV20-1 TGCAGTGCTAGAATAGGGGGGAGAGGAAGGGAGACCCAGTACTTC CSARIGGRGRETQYF
TRBD2 many TRBJ2-1 TRBV7-9 TGTGCCAGCAGCCTATCTCTTAGCGGGTCCTACAATGAGCAGTTCTTC CASSLSLSGSYNEQFF
. . TRBJ1-5 TRBV6-5 TGTGCCAGCAGACCCGACAGGAGCAATCAGCCCCAGCATTTT CASRPDRSNQPQHF
. few TRBJ2-7 TRBV18 TGTGCCAGCTCACCCCTAGGACAAGAGGGCGAGCAGTACTTC CASSPLGQEGEQYF
. many TRBJ1-1 TRBV7-9 TGTGCCAGCAGCTTAGACAACACTGAAGCTTTCTTT CASSLDNTEAFF
TRBD1 . TRBJ2-7 TRBV12-3/TRBV12-4 TGTACCAGCAGTGCCCGGGACAGCTCCTACGAGCAGTACTTC CTSSARDSSYEQYF
TRBD1 many TRBJ1-1 TRBV20-1 TGCAGTGCTCGGACAGGCTCCGCTGAAGCTTTCTTT CSARTGSAEAFF
. few TRBJ2-1 TRBV29-1 TGCAGCGTTGGCCAAGATTCCCACAATGAGCAGTTCTTC CSVGQDSHNEQFF
TRBD1 few TRBJ1-2 TRBV6-5 TGTGCCAGCAGGCGGACAGGGGAGTTGTATGGCTACACCTTC CASRRTGELYGYTF
TRBD2 . TRBJ2-5 TRBV7-3 TGTGCCAGCAGCTTTGCCGGGACTAGCGGCCAAGAGACCCAGTACTTC CASSFAGTSGQETQYF
. few TRBJ2-7 TRBV10-3 TGTGCCATCAGACCCGATACCTACGAGCAGTACTTC CAIRPDTYEQYF
TRBD1 many TRBJ1-5 TRBV20-1 TGCAGTGCCTACGGACAGGGAAGGGGCAATCAGCCCCAGCATTTT CSAYGQGRGNQPQHF
TRBD1 few TRBJ1-6 TRBV7-2 TGTGCCAGCAACTTAGACCGCGCGACAGGGTATTCACCCCTCCACTTT CASNLDRATGYSPLHF
. few TRBJ2-7 TRBV12-3/TRBV12-4 TGTGCCAGCAGCTTTACAGGGTCCTACGAGCAGTACTTC CASSFTGSYEQYF
TRBD1 . TRBJ1-2 TRBV9 TGTACCAGCAGCGGAAACAATTACAGGGGTAGCTACACCTTC CTSSGNNYRGSYTF
TRBD2 many TRBJ2-5 TRBV4-3 TGCGCCAGCAGCCAAGAGAGCGGACTAGCCTCTAGGCACTTC CASSQESGLASRHF
. many TRBJ2-6 TRBV5-6 TGTGCCAGCAGCTTAAATGACGTCCTGACTTTC CASSLNDVLTF
. few TRBJ1-1 TRBV9 TGTGCCAGCAGCAGGGGGGGGGCCGATAACACTGAAGCTTTCTTT CASSRGGADNTEAFF
TRBD2 . TRBJ2-3 TRBV28 TGTACCAGCAGTTCCCCCGGGGCGGGAGTACCTCGCTGGCAGTATTTT CTSSSPGAGVPRWQYF
TRBD2 . TRBJ2-3 TRBV12-5 TGTGCTAGTGGTTTGGCCAGCGGGAGAGGAAGCACAGATACGCAGTATTTT CASGLASGRGSTDTQYF
TRBD2 few TRBJ2-1 TRBV4-3 TGCGCCAGCAGCCCCCAGGCTAGCGGGACCTACAATGAGCAGTTCTTC CASSPQASGTYNEQFF
. many TRBJ1-2 TRBV6-5 TGTGCCAGCTACCGACAGACCTATGGCTACACCTTC CASYRQTYGYTF
. few TRBJ2-1 TRBV7-3 TGTGCCAGCAGCTTTTCTCGGGCCTCTGAGCAGTTCTTC CASSFSRASEQFF
TRBD2 . TRBJ2-7 TRBV4-1 TGCGCCAGCAGCTCCCTCGGGAGGGCGGACTACGAGCAGTACTTC CASSSLGRADYEQYF
. many TRBJ2-3 TRBV4-2 TGTGCCAGCAGCCAAGAAGCTCCCCCCCGCACAGATACGCAGTATTTT CASSQEAPPRTDTQYF
. few TRBJ1-5 TRBV29-1 TGCAGCGTTCTGGGGGTTCCTGATCAGCCCCAGCATTTT CSVLGVPDQPQHF
TRBD2 few TRBJ2-1 TRBV7-6 TGTGCCAGCAGCTTAACGGACGGGGGGGACTACAATGAGCAGTTCTTC CASSLTDGGDYNEQFF
TRBD2 . TRBJ2-1 TRBV6-4 TGTGCCAGCAGTGACATCAGCGGGAGGGCCTACAATGAGCAGTTCTTC CASSDISGRAYNEQFF
TRBD1 . TRBJ1-5 TRBV7-2 TGTGCCAGCAGCGCAGGCCCGGGACAGAGCGATCAGCCCCAGCATTTT CASSAGPGQSDQPQHF
. few TRBJ2-1 TRBV5-6 TGTGCCAGCAGCTTGGGGGAATTACGACTGAGCTCCTACAATGAGCAGTTCTTC CASSLGELRLSSYNEQFF
. many TRBJ1-6 TRBV6-1 TGTGCCAGCCGGGACGTTTCATATAATTCACCCCTCCACTTT CASRDVSYNSPLHF
TRBD1 few TRBJ1-1 TRBV3-1 TGTGCCAGCAGCTTCGGGGGACAGTACACTGAAGCTTTCTTT CASSFGGQYTEAFF